The entry below gives a single T cell receptor beta chain sequence along with its context. The sample belongs to a study of T-cell reconstitution after alpha-beta-depleted transplantation in children. For TCRbeta, the library was prepared with unique molecular identifiers. Via MiXCR, TCRdb re-called the PCR reads, giving one row per CDR3 protein. The data contain fewer than 95,000 distinct CDR3 sequences, over 9% of them singletons. This CDR3 region has 14 residues. CDR1 SGHTA and CDR2 FQGNSA come from the germline V gene. The germline V and J ends were trimmed by 1 base and 7 bases, with 12 bases remaining between them.

This TCR derives from a human donor who donated a stem cell graft to a child with inherited bone marrow failure. The V and J genes are TRBV7-2 and TRBJ2-3; the D call may be TRBD1 or TRBD2 (5 bases each). Here the sequenced sample was PBMCs from the stem cell graft donor, taken from the stem cell graft. CDR3 loop: CASSLGGMVYTQYF. The DNA of the CDR3 is TGTGCCAGCAGCTTAGGGGGGATGGTCTATACGCAGTATTTT.